This is a list of T cell receptor beta chains from one sample in a study of shared clonotypes between healthy human individuals. Clones were sequenced by immunoSEQ multiplex PCR, and TCRdb holds only the in-frame ones, with some missing. The repertoire holds about 2.4 million clones, with 80% to 95% as singletons. Sequences were obtained from naive CD4+ T cells from PBMCs. The receptors were gathered from a man younger than 35 in good health. Some clones in this sample may be carry-over from other donors' samples. Each CDR3 is given with its conserved first and last residue. The D gene is left open where the match is weak.

v_gene	j_gene	d_gene	CDR3aa	CDR3nt
TRBV7-3	TRBJ2-2	-	CASSLDLGGELFF	TGTGCCAGCAGCCTAGACTTGGGCGGGGAGCTGTTTTTT
TRBV5-4	TRBJ2-5	TRBD2	CASSRGLAGEWETQYF	TGTGCCAGCAGTCGGGGACTAGCGGGAGAGTGGGAGACCCAGTACTTC
TRBV11-3	TRBJ2-7	-	CASSFYDGQSF	TGTGCCAGCAGCTTCTACGACGGACAATCGTTC
TRBV6-5	TRBJ1-1	TRBD1	CASTPEGALNTEAFF	TGTGCCAGCACTCCTGAGGGGGCTCTGAACACTGAAGCTTTCTTT
TRBV28	TRBJ2-1	TRBD2	CASSRTSGSRNGEQFF	TGTGCCAGCAGCCGGACTAGCGGAAGTCGTAACGGTGAGCAGTTCTTC
TRBV7-2	TRBJ1-4	TRBD1	CASSLQGVTNEKLFF	TGTGCCAGCAGCTTACAGGGGGTAACTAATGAAAAACTGTTTTTT
TRBV7-8	TRBJ2-3	-	CASSPNGQTTDTQYF	TGTGCCAGCAGCCCCAACGGACAGACGACAGATACGCAGTATTTT
TRBV28	TRBJ1-5	-	CASSLGGWWQPQHF	TGTGCCAGCAGTTTAGGGGGTTGGTGGCAGCCCCAGCATTTT
TRBV4-3	TRBJ2-7	-	CASSQEQRRTYEQYF	TGCGCCAGCAGCCAAGAACAGCGGAGGACCTACGAGCAGTACTTC
TRBV28	TRBJ2-7	TRBD2	CASSSPGTTYEQYF	TGTGCCAGCAGTTCGCCCGGGACTACCTACGAGCAGTACTTC
TRBV7-3	TRBJ2-3	-	CASSFAGARDTQYF	TGTGCCAGCAGCTTTGCGGGGGCAAGAGATACGCAGTATTTT
TRBV7-9	TRBJ2-6	-	CASQPRSGANVLTF	TGTGCCAGCCAGCCCCGTTCTGGGGCCAACGTCCTGACTTTC
TRBV5-4	TRBJ2-7	TRBD2	CASSLQRGLYEQYF	TGTGCCAGCAGCTTACAGCGGGGGTTATACGAGCAGTACTTC
TRBV9	TRBJ1-2	-	CASSVYSKSGYTF	TGTGCCAGCAGCGTATATTCCAAGTCTGGCTACACCTTC
TRBV28	TRBJ2-7	TRBD2	CASSPYRAGVRNEQYF	TGTGCCAGCAGTCCATACCGAGCGGGAGTTAGGAACGAGCAGTACTTC
TRBV15	TRBJ1-5	-	CATSRDLAGTQPQHF	TGTGCCACCAGCAGAGATTTGGCAGGGACTCAGCCCCAGCATTTT
TRBV7-3	TRBJ2-5	-	CASSLRPSETQYF	TGTGCCAGCAGCTTAAGGCCGTCAGAGACCCAGTACTTC
TRBV6-6	TRBJ1-4	-	CASTLRVTNEKLFF	TGTGCCAGCACCTTAAGGGTGACTAATGAAAAACTGTTTTTT
TRBV7-2	TRBJ1-1	-	CASSVEQILMNTEAFF	TGTGCCAGCAGCGTAGAACAGATTTTGATGAACACTGAAGCTTTCTTT
TRBV10-3	TRBJ2-5	-	CAISESYPPGETQYF	TGTGCCATCAGTGAGTCGTACCCCCCAGGGGAGACCCAGTACTTC
TRBV5-1	TRBJ2-1	-	CASSPRLDRGYNEQFF	TGCGCCAGCAGCCCCCGACTAGACCGGGGATACAATGAGCAGTTCTTC
TRBV5-1	TRBJ2-6	TRBD1	CASSITPGQGAKGSSGANVLTF	TGCGCCAGCAGCATAACTCCGGGACAGGGGGCCAAGGGCAGCTCTGGGGCCAACGTCCTGACTTTC